This T cell receptor beta chain was observed in a study of T cell changes during pregnancy in multiple sclerosis. The J segment lost 5 bases and the V segment lost 5 bases, leaving 4 bases of the junction unmatched. CDR3 size: 14 residues. Germline V gene lookup returns CDR1 LNHDA and CDR2 SQIVND (reference sequence). The repertoire was sequenced with immunoSEQ multiplex PCR; TCRdb's copy has only in-frame clones and lacks some. The sample shows fewer than 45,000 clones, approximately 90% of them seen only once. The material was CD4+ T cells from peripheral blood mononuclear cells, obtained in the third trimester of pregnancy. The origin of this receptor is a female donor in good health, enrolled as a control in a pregnancy study. The chain recombines TRBV19 with TRBJ2-7, with 12 bases lining up with TRBD2. The CDR3 sequence: CASSPRLAGDEQYF. CDR3 DNA sequence: TGTGCCAGTAGTCCAAGACTAGCGGGAGACGAGCAGTACTTC.